The entry that follows covers one T cell receptor (beta chain) sequence. This sample stems from a study of T cells in Graves' hyperthyroidism and ophthalmopathy. RNA transcripts yielded amplified TCR beta CDR3 regions. First-round RT-PCR with HTBI primers amplified the TCR CDR3 region. TCRdb used MiXCR to reprocess the multiplex PCR reads, holding one entry per CDR3 protein. The sample lists around 610,000 distinct CDR3 sequences, roughly 14% occurring once. CDR1 is SGHVS and CDR2 is FQNEAQ in the germline V gene. The CDR3 extends over 12 amino acids. The V end lost 0 bases, the J end lost 10 bases, and 10 bases lay between the germline ends. A Clinical Activity Score of at least 3, a NOSPECS grade of at least 4 and a duration under 3 months were recorded in the ophthalmopathy patients. Cells are PBMCs isolated from around 9.4 ml of fresh blood.

Sequencing input: blood. The V call is TRBV7-8, the J call TRBJ2-7; D is unresolved. The receptor was isolated from a woman aged 40-49 years with Graves' ophthalmopathy. The CDR3 region is CASSLALGGQYF. The CDR3 nucleotides read TGTGCCAGCAGCTTAGCGCTAGGCGGCCAGTACTTC. The whole variable domain, remainder taken from reference TRBV7-8 and TRBJ2-7, is GAGVSQSPRYKVAKRGQDVALRCDPISGHVSLFWYQQALGQGPEFLTYFQNEAQLDKSGLPSDRFFAERPEGSVSTLKIQRTQQEDSAVYLCASSLALGGQYFGPGTRLTVT.